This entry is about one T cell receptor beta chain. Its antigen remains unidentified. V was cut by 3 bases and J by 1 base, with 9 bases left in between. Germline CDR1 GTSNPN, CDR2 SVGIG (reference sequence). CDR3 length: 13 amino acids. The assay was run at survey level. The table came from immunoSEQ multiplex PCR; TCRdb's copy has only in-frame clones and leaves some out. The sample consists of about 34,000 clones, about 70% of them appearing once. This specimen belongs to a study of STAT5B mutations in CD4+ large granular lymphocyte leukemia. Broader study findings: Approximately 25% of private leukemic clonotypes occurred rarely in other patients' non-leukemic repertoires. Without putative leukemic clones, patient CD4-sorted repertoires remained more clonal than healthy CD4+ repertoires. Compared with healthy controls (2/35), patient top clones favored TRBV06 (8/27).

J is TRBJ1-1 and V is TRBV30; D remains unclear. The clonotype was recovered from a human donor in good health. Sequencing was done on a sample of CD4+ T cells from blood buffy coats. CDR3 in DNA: TGTGCCTGGAGGACCCAGGCGAACACTGAAGCTTTCTTT. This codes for CAWRTQANTEAFF.